These 25 T cell receptor beta chains were sequenced from one sample in a study of response to subunit inactivated influenza vaccine. One entry per CDR3 protein, called by TCRdb with MiXCR from the RT-PCR reads. The data contain about 620,000 distinct CDR3 sequences, around 11% of them singletons. The same data also went into a second study, on T cells expressing NK-cell markers. From that report: Researchers built TCR beta cDNA using 5'RACE template switching with UMIs.

The sample here was PBMCs from blood, taken on the day of vaccination. Source of these receptors: a man aged 50-60 years who received an inactivated influenza vaccine.

This clonotype was counted only a few times. This sequence joins TRBV28 and TRBJ2-4; TRBD2 is a possible D gene (6 bases). The germline CDR1 and CDR2 sequences are MDHEN and SYDVKM. Deletions cut 8 bases from V and 0 bases from J, with 14 bases between. CDR3 size: 15 residues. CDR3 sequence (DNA): TGTGCCAGCGGCTGGCGGGGCCTAGCCAAAAACATTCAGTACTTC. It is translated as CASGWRGLAKNIQYF.

This sequence joins TRBV12-3 or TRBV12-4 and TRBJ2-7; tentatively, D is TRBD2 (5 bases). There are 11 residues in the CDR3. V was clipped by 6 bases and J by 6 bases, with 9 bases between them. This chain's CDR3 is CASSRTGEQYF. The CDR3 DNA reads as TGTGCCAGCAGCCGGACTGGCGAGCAGTACTTC.

The chain employs TRBV29-1 and TRBJ1-3; D not resolved. The CDR3 length is 13 residues. Looked up from germline, CDR1 is SQVTM and CDR2 is ANQGSEA. The V end was cut by 3 bases, the J end by 0 bases, with 6 bases between. The CDR3 sequence is CSVDLDSGNTIYF. For the CDR3, the DNA is TGCAGCGTTGACCTGGACTCTGGAAACACCATATATTTT.

The V call is TRBV20-1, the J call TRBJ2-1; 7 bases match TRBD1. The J segment lost 9 bases and the V segment lost 2 bases, leaving 7 bases of the junction unmatched. The CDR3 sequence is 13 residues long. Germline CDR1 is DFQATT and CDR2 is SNEGSKA (reference sequence). In nucleotides, the CDR3 is TGCAGTGCTAGAAGGCAGGGGGACGGTGAGCAGTTCTTC. Translated, it gives CSARRQGDGEQFF.

This rearrangement joins TRBV4-3 to TRBJ1-2; a weak D match, TRBD1 (5 bases). The CDR3 covers 15 residues. The germline V gene encodes CDR1 LGHNA and CDR2 YSLEER. V was clipped by 2 bases and J by 9 bases, with 19 bases between them. CDR3 nucleotides: TGCGCCAGCAGCCAAACCCGGGACGGGACGTTAAGCTACACCTTC. Amino acids: CASSQTRDGTLSYTF.

This chain joins TRBV7-2 and TRBJ2-7; D uncertain. Per the germline V gene, CDR1 is SGHTA and CDR2 is FQGNSA. This CDR3 has 15 residues. V gave up 4 bases and J gave up 1 base, with 14 bases separating them. CDR3 amino acids: CASSCSPILSYEQYF. CDR3 nucleotide sequence: TGTGCCAGCAGCTGTAGTCCTATACTTTCCTACGAGCAGTACTTC.

The table lists this clonotype with a few counts. V usage is TRBV29-1 and J usage is TRBJ1-4; tentative D call: TRBD1 (5 bases). This CDR3 has 14 residues. V lost 7 bases to trimming and J lost 0 bases, with 12 bases between them. CDR1 is SQVTM and CDR2 is ANQGSEA in the germline V gene. The DNA for the CDR3 is TGCAGCGCCGGGGGAGGGGCAACTAATGAAAAACTGTTTTTT. This gives the protein CSAGGGATNEKLFF.

The chain's CDR3 is CASSPPGGGAKTDTQYF. The DNA of the CDR3 is TGTGCCAGCTCACCTCCCGGGGGGGGTGCGAAGACAGATACGCAGTATTTT. V is TRBV18 and J is TRBJ2-3; TRBD2 matches 8 bases. The V gene end was trimmed by 3 bases and the J gene end by 3 bases; junction bases not matched to a gene: 11. CDR1 KGHSH and CDR2 LQKENI come from the germline V gene. This CDR3 has 17 amino acids.

The J gene is TRBJ2-7, the V gene TRBV27; maybe TRBD2 (6 bases). Germline V gene sequence: CDR1 MNHEY, CDR2 SMNVEV (reference sequence). V was pared by 0 bases and J by 2 bases, with 11 bases between. The CDR3 is made up of 15 amino acids. Written as DNA, the CDR3 is TGTGCCAGCAGTTTATCGCTTAGCGGCACCTACGAGCAGTACTTC. Translation: CASSLSLSGTYEQYF.

This clonotype was seen more than once but under ten times. The rearrangement joins TRBV28 to TRBJ1-2; possible D gene TRBD1, 5 bases. CDR1 MDHEN and CDR2 SYDVKM come from the germline V gene. This CDR3 spans 14 amino acids. V lost 3 bases, J lost 6 bases, and 14 bases lay in between. The CDR3 loop reads CASSLGSQGDGYTF. Written as DNA, the CDR3 is TGTGCCAGCAGTTTGGGCAGCCAAGGGGATGGCTACACCTTC.

The J gene is TRBJ2-7, the V gene TRBV9; D call uncertain. The germline V gene encodes CDR1 SGDLS and CDR2 YYNGEE. The CDR3 has 16 residues. V shed 0 bases and J shed 3 bases, with 16 bases lying between them. Here the CDR3 DNA reads TGTGCCAGCAGCGTAGGCTCCCGTGCCCGAGGCTACGAGCAGTACTTC. Protein sequence: CASSVGSRARGYEQYF. The full variable domain, in which reference TRBV9 and TRBJ2-7 provide the parts outside the CDR3, is DSGVTQTPKHLITATGQRVTLRCSPRSGDLSVYWYQQSLDQGLQFLIQYYNGEERAKGNILERFSAQQFPDLHSELNLSSLELGDSALYFCASSVGSRARGYEQYFGPGTRLTVT.

The gene calls are TRBV10-3 and TRBJ2-3; 8 nucleotides line up with TRBD2. CDR1 is ENHRY, CDR2 SYGVKD, per germline. The CDR3 is made up of 15 amino acids. With 7 bases clipped from V and 5 bases from J, the junction kept 11 bases outside the gene matches. CDR3 loop: CAIKGREAAVDTQYF. Here the CDR3 DNA reads TGTGCCATCAAAGGGCGGGAGGCCGCGGTAGATACGCAGTATTTT.

The chain combines TRBV7-9 with TRBJ2-3; TRBD1 matches at 7 bases. The junction had 9 bases not matched to a gene; V was cut back by 2 bases and J by 1 base. Per germline, CDR1 SEHNR and CDR2 FQNEAQ (reference sequence). This CDR3 is 17 amino acids long. The CDR3 DNA reads as TGTGCCAGCAGCTTACCCAACCGGGACAGCCGCACAGATACGCAGTATTTT. This translates into CASSLPNRDSRTDTQYF.

The CDR3 protein is CASSLDPARGEQYF. DNA of the CDR3: TGTGCCAGCAGCTTAGATCCGGCCCGGGGCGAGCAGTACTTC. The rearrangement links TRBV11-2 to TRBJ2-7, with D possibly matching TRBD2 (5 bases). This CDR3 is 14 amino acids long. Trimming left V 0 bases short and J 6 bases short, with 12 bases between. Germline CDR1 and CDR2: SGHAT and FQNNGV.

This chain links TRBV7-2 with TRBJ2-2, with 7 bases identical to TRBD2. Germline CDR1 SGHTA, CDR2 FQGNSA. The CDR3 length is 15 residues. With 1 base clipped from V and 6 bases from J, the junction kept 5 bases outside the gene matches. CDR3 in amino acids: CASSLEARGAGELFF. The CDR3 DNA is TGTGCCAGCAGCTTAGAAGCTCGGGGGGCCGGGGAGCTGTTTTTT.

This clonotype has only a few counts. V and J are TRBV20-1 and TRBJ2-1; 8 positions agree with TRBD2. The ends lost 1 base at V and 4 bases at J; junction bases unmatched: 9. The CDR3 extends over 16 amino acids. Germline V lookup: CDR1 DFQATT, CDR2 SNEGSKA (reference sequence). This chain's CDR3 is CSARGVGRAPYNEQFF. As DNA, the CDR3 is TGCAGTGCTAGAGGGGTCGGGAGGGCCCCTTACAATGAGCAGTTCTTC.

This sequence joins TRBV6-2 or TRBV6-3 and TRBJ1-1; D gene unclear. This CDR3 spans 15 amino acids. Germline V gene sequence: CDR1 MNHEY, CDR2 SVGEGT. Trimming took 5 bases from V and 1 from J, leaving 14 bases between them. The DNA for the CDR3 is TGTGCCAGCAGTCGACAAAGGACCGGGAACACTGAAGCTTTCTTT. Translated: CASSRQRTGNTEAFF.

This clonotype occurred many times. This chain uses TRBV5-1 with TRBJ2-1, with D maybe TRBD2 (6 bases). The germline V gene encodes CDR1 SGHRS and CDR2 YFSETQ. V gave up 1 base and J gave up 8 bases, with 10 bases separating them. The CDR3 is made up of 13 amino acids. CDR3 in amino acids: CASSLRREHEQFF. The CDR3 DNA reads as TGCGCCAGCAGCTTGAGGCGGGAACATGAGCAGTTCTTC.

The CDR3: CATSMQGENTEAFF. The CDR3 coding sequence is TGTGCCACCAGCATGCAGGGGGAGAACACTGAAGCTTTCTTT. This chain links TRBV15 with TRBJ1-1; TRBD1 matches at 7 bases. The CDR3 loop spans 14 amino acids. Germline-derived CDR1 and CDR2 are LNHNV and YYDKDF (reference sequence). V trimming: 4 bases; J trimming: 1 base; junction bases outside the gene matches: 3.

V gene TRBV19 combines with J gene TRBJ2-1; 9 positions match TRBD1. From germline, CDR1 is LNHDA and CDR2 SQIVND (reference sequence). The CDR3 consists of 15 residues. V dropped 9 bases and J dropped 4; count of bases not matched to a gene: 10. For the CDR3, the DNA is TGTGCCAGCAAAACTACAGGGGGCAGTTACAATGAGCAGTTCTTC. It yields the protein CASKTTGGSYNEQFF.

V usage is TRBV7-2 and J usage is TRBJ2-7, with TRBD2 identical over 9 bases. There are 23 residues in the CDR3. Germline V gives CDR1 SGHTA, CDR2 FQGNSA. Trimming at V came to 2 bases and at J to 0 bases, leaving 26 bases not matched to a gene. CDR3 sequence reads: CASSLRGVNFAGTSRKSSYEQYF. The CDR3 region has the DNA TGTGCCAGCAGCTTACGAGGCGTCAACTTTGCAGGGACTAGCAGAAAGAGCTCCTACGAGCAGTACTTC.

In this sample, this clonotype turned up a few times. V is TRBV11-3 and J is TRBJ2-2, with TRBD2 matching over 7 bases. In germline, CDR1 is SGHNT, CDR2 YENEEA. This CDR3 region has 16 residues. J lost 3 bases, V lost 5 bases, and 9 bases had no gene match. DNA for the CDR3: TGTGCCAGCAGCCCCCGACGGGAGGCCGACACCGGGGAGCTGTTTTTT. Encoded protein: CASSPRREADTGELFF.

This sequence joins TRBV11-2 and TRBJ2-1; 8 bases are shared with TRBD2. Germline V gene data show CDR1 as SGHAT and CDR2 as FQNNGV. This CDR3 contains 16 residues. J gave up 0 bases and V 4 bases, and 5 bases lay outside the gene matches. CDR3 residues: CASSSPRGGSYNEQFF. The CDR3 DNA reads as TGTGCCAGCAGCTCCCCTCGGGGGGGCTCCTACAATGAGCAGTTCTTC.

This clonotype was seen only a few times. This chain uses TRBV20-1 with TRBJ1-2; TRBD1 matches 8 bases. This CDR3 contains 15 residues. Germline CDR1 and CDR2: DFQATT and SNEGSKA (reference sequence). V dropped 3 bases and J dropped 5; count of bases not matched to a gene: 11. CDR3 coding DNA: TGCAGTGCTAGGGAAGGGGACAGGCCCGTATATGGCTACACCTTC. This codes for CSAREGDRPVYGYTF.

In this sample, this clonotype turned up a few times. CDR3 residues: CASSLEGQVNEQYF. CDR3 sequence (DNA): TGTGCCAGCAGCTTAGAGGGACAGGTCAACGAGCAGTACTTC. The chain has TRBV7-9 and TRBJ2-7; 8 positions match TRBD1. The CDR3 has 14 residues. The germline gives CDR1 SEHNR, CDR2 FQNEAQ (reference sequence). V trimming: 1 base; J trimming: 5 bases; junction bases outside the gene matches: 4.